This TCR beta chain was sequenced for a study of blood T cell repertoires in COVID-19. Study overall: Acute-phase and convalescent COVID-19 samples originated in the United States, Italy and Spain. T cells, B-cell-depleted T cells, or PBMCs provided the cDNA or gDNA that served as material.

Trimming stripped 5 bases from V and 0 bases from J, with 11 bases between. This CDR3 contains 15 residues. Germline V gene sequence: CDR1 SGHTA, CDR2 FQGNSA. In the original workflow: For nucleated cells, counts were estimated from reference gene primer amplification. The data were produced by immunoSEQ multiplex PCR, yet TCRdb's version contains in-frame clones alone and is incomplete. That table gives V, J and clone size, and the DNA gave D and trimming. The top ten hold 2.5% of the sample, which has approximately 250,000 clones, roughly 88% seen once. Sequencing was performed on PBMCs or T cells enriched from blood (not recorded which). This TCR was recovered from a middle-aged woman with acute COVID-19. V gene TRBV7-2 combines with J gene TRBJ1-5; D ambiguous. The CDR3, as DNA: TGTGCCAGCAGCCCGGAGGACGGTAGCAATCAGCCCCAGCATTTT. Translating gives CASSPEDGSNQPQHF.